This T cell receptor beta chain originates from a study of blood T cell repertoires in COVID-19. Study as a whole: The United States, Italy and Spain supplied acute and convalescent COVID-19 samples. The analysed material was cDNA or gDNA that came from T cells, B-cell-depleted T cells, or PBMCs.

As processed by the authors: Estimation of nucleated cell counts relied on the amplification of reference gene primers. Generated by immunoSEQ multiplex PCR, the TCRdb table keeps only in-frame clones and is missing some. V and J calls and clone size are copied from that table; D and trimming were computed from the DNA. The sample holds under 150,000 clones; roughly 88% are singletons and the top ten take 6.5% to 9%. Trimming cost V 0 bases and J 6 bases, with 8 bases left between them. This CDR3 has 13 residues. Germline CDR1 MGHRA, CDR2 YSYEKL. The chain couples TRBV4-1 to TRBJ1-1; D gene ambiguous. Sequenced material: peripheral blood. The source is a man in his fifties or sixties with acute or convalescent COVID-19. The CDR3 spells CASSQERRSEAFF. CDR3 sequence (DNA): TGCGCCAGCAGCCAAGAAAGGCGGTCTGAAGCTTTCTTT.